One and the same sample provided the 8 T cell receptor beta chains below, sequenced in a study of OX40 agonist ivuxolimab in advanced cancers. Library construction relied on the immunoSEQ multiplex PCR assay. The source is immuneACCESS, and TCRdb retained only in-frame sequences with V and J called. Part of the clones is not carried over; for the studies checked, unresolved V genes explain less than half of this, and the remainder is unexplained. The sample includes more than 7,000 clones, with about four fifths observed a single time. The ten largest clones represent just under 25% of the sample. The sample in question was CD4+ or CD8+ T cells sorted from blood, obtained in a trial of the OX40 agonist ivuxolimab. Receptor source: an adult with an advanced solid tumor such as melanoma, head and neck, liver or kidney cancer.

Here the CDR3 DNA reads TGTGCCATCAGGACAGGGGGAATCTACAATGAGCAGTTCTTC. Translation: CAIRTGGIYNEQFF. The V gene is TRBV10-3, the J gene TRBJ2-1; 9 bases are a match to TRBD1. CDR1 is ENHRY, CDR2 SYGVKD, per germline. The ends lost 6 bases at V and 3 bases at J; junction bases unmatched: 3. The CDR3 totals 14 residues.

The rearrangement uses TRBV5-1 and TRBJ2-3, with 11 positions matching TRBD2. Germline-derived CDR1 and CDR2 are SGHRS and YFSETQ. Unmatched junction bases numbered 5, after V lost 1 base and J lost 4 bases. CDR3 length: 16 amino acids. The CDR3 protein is CASSLSLAGGPDTQYF. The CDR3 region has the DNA TGCGCCAGCAGCTTGTCTCTAGCGGGGGGACCAGATACGCAGTATTTT.

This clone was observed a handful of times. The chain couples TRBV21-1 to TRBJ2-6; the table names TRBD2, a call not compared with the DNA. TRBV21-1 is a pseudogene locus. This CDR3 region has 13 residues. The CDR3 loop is CASNWSGANVLTF. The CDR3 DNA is TGTGCCAGCAACTGGTCTGGGGCCAACGTCCTGACTTTC.

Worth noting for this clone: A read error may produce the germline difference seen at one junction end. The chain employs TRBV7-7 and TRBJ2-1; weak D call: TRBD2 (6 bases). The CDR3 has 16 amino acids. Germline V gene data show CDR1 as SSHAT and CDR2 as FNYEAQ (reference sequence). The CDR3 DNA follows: TGTGCTAGCAGCTTAGCGGATAACGGGGTTCAGAATGAGCAGTTCTTC. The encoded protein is CASSLADNGVQNEQFF.

Here the CDR3 reads CASSLGGNTEAFF. The CDR3 coding sequence is TGTGCCAGCAGCTTGGGGGGGAACACTGAAGCTTTCTTT. The chain employs TRBV5-4 and TRBJ1-1; D is unclear. V lost 0 bases and J 1 base, leaving 4 bases between the germline ends. CDR1 SGHNT and CDR2 YYREEE come from the germline V gene (reference sequence). CDR3 length equals 13 residues. Filled out from reference TRBV5-4 and TRBJ1-1, the complete variable domain reads ETGVTQSPTHLIKTRGQQVTLRCSSQSGHNTVSWYQQALGQGPQFIFQYYREEENGRGNFPPRFSGLQFPNYSSELNVNALELDDSALYLCASSLGGNTEAFFGQGTRLTVV.

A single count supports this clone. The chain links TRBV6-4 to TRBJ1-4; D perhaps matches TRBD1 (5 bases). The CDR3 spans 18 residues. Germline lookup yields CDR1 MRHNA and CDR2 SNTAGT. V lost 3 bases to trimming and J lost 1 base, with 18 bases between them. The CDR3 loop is CASSEGGEQGGTNEKLFF. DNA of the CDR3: TGTGCCAGCAGTGAGGGGGGGGAACAAGGTGGAACTAATGAAAAACTGTTTTTT.

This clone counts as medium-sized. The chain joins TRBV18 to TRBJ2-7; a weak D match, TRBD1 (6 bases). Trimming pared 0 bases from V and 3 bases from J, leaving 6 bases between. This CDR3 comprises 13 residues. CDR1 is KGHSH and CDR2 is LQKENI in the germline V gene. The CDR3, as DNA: TGTGCCAGCTCACCACCGGACAGCTACGAGCAGTACTTC. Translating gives CASSPPDSYEQYF.

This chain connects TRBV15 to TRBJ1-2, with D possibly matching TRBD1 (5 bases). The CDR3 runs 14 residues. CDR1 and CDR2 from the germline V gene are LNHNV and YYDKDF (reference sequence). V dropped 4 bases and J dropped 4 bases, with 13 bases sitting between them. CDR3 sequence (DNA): TGTGCCACCAGCATCGGGGCTGATGGCTATGGCTACACCTTC. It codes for CATSIGADGYGYTF.